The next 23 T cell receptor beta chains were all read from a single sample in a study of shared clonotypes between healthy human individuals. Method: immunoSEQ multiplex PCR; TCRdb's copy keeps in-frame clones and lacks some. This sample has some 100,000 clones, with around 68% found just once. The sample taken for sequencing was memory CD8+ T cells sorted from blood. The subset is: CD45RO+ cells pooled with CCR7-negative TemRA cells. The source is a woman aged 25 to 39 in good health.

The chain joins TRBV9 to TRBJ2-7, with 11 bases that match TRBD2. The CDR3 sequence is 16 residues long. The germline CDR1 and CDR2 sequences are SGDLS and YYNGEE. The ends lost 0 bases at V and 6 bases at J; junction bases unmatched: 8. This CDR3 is CASSVGLSGRAREQYF. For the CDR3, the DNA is TGTGCCAGCAGCGTAGGTCTTAGCGGGAGGGCCCGCGAGCAGTACTTC.

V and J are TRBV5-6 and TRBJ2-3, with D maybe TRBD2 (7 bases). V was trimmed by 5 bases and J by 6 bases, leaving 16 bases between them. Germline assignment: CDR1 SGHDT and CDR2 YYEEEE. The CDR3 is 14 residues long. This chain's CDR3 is CASSDGGPRDTQYF. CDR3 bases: TGTGCCAGCAGTGACGGGGGGCCGCGGGATACGCAGTATTTT.

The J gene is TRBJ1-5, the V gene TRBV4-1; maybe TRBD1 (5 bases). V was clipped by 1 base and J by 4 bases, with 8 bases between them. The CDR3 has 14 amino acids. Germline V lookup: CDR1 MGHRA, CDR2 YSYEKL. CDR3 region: CASSQGQGNQPQHF. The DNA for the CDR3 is TGCGCCAGCAGCCAAGGGCAGGGAAATCAGCCCCAGCATTTT.

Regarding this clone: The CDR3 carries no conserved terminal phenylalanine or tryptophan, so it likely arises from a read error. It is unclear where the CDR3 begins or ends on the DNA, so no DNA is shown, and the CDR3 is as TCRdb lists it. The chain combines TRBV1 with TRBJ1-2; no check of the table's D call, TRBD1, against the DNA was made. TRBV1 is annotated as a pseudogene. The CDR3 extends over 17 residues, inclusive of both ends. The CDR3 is CTSTRGFRQGECYGYTS.

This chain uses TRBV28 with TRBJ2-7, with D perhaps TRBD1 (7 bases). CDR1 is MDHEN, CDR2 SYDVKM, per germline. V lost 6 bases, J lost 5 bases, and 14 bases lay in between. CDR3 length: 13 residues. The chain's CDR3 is CASRSQGRNEQYF. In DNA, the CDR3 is TGTGCCAGCAGATCACAGGGGAGGAACGAGCAGTACTTC.

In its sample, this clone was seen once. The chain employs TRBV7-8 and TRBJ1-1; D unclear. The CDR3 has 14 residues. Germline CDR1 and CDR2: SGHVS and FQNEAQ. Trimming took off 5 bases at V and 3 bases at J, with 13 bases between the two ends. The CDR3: CASSPTEADTEAFF. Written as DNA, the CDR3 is TGTGCCAGCAGCCCGACCGAGGCGGACACTGAAGCTTTCTTT.

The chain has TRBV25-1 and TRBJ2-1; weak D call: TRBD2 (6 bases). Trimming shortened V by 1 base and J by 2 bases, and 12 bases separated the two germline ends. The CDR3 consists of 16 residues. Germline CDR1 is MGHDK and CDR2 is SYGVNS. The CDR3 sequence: CASSEWGAGPYNEQFF. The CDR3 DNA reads TGTGCCAGCAGTGAATGGGGAGCGGGCCCCTACAATGAGCAGTTCTTC.

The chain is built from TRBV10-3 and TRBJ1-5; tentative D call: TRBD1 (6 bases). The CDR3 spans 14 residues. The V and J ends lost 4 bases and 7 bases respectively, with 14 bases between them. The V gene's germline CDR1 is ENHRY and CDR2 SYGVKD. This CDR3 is CAISGDNPGQPQHF. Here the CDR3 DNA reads TGTGCCATCAGTGGGGACAATCCGGGCCAGCCCCAGCATTTT.

CDR3 DNA sequence: TGTGCCAGCAGCTGTGCACCCCCCCTAGCGGAGAATAGCACAGATACGCAGTATTTT. As protein: CASSCAPPLAENSTDTQYF. The V and J genes are TRBV5-6 and TRBJ2-3; 7 nucleotides agree with TRBD2. This CDR3 region has 19 residues. The J segment lost 0 bases and the V segment lost 3 bases, leaving 16 bases of the junction unmatched. Per germline, CDR1 SGHDT and CDR2 YYEEEE.

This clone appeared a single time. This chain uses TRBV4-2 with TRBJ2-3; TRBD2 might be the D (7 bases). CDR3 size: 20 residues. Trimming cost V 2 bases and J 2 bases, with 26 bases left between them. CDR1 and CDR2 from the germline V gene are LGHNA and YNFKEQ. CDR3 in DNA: TGTGCCAGCAGCCAACCAAGGCTAGCGGAAGGGGGGGGATACACAGATACGCAGTATTTT. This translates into CASSQPRLAEGGGYTDTQYF.

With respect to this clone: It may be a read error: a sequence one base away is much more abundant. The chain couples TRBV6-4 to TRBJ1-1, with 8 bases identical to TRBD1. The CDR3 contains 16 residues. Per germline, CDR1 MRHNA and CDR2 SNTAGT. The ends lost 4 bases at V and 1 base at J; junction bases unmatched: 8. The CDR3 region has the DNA TGTGCCAGCAGTGTCGAACCCGGGACAGGGAACACTGAAGCTTTCTTT. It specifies CASSVEPGTGNTEAFF.

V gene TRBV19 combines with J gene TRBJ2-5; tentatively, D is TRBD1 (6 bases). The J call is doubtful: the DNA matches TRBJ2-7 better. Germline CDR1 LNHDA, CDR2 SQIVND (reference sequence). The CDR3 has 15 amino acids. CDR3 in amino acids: CASSPTGHAYYEQYF. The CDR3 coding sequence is TGTGCCAGTAGCCCTACGGGACACGCGTACTACGAGCAGTACTTC.

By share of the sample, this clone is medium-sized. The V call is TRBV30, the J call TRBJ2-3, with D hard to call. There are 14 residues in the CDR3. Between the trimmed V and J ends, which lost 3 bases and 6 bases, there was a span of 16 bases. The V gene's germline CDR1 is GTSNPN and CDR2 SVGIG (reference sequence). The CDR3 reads CAWRGQVESDTQYF. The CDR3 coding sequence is TGTGCCTGGAGGGGTCAGGTCGAGTCGGATACGCAGTATTTT.

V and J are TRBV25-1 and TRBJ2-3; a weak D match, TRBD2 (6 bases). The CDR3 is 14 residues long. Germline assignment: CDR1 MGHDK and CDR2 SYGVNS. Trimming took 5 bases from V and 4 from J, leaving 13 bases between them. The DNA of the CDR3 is TGTGCCAGCAGTCTCTCCGGGGGAGCAGATACGCAGTATTTT. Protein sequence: CASSLSGGADTQYF.

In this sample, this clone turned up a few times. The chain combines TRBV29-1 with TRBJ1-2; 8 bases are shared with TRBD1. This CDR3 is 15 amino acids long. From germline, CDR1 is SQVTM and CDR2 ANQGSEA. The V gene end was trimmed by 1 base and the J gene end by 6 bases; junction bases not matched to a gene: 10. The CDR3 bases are TGCAGCGTTGAAGGCCTTGGACAGGGCCTGGATGGCTACACCTTC. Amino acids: CSVEGLGQGLDGYTF.

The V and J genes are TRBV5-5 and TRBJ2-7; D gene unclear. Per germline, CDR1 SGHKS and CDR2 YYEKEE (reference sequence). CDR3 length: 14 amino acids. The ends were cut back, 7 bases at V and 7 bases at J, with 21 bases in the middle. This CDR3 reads CASGRTGTAWEQYF. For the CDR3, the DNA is TGTGCCAGCGGCCGGACCGGCACGGCTTGGGAGCAGTACTTC.

The CDR3 region has the DNA TGCGCCAGCAGCCCCTGGCCGGAGAGCTCTGGGGCCAACGTCCTGACTTTC. Its translation: CASSPWPESSGANVLTF. The chain joins TRBV5-1 to TRBJ2-6, with D hard to call. The V end was cut by 4 bases, the J end by 0 bases, with 14 bases between. The V gene's germline CDR1 is SGHRS and CDR2 YFSETQ. CDR3 length: 17 amino acids.

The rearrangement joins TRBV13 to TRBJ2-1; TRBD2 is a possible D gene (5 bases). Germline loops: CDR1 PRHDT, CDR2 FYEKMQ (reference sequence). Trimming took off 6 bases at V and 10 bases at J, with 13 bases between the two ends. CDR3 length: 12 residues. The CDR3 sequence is CASSWTRVEQFF. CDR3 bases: TGTGCCAGCAGTTGGACTCGCGTGGAGCAGTTCTTC.

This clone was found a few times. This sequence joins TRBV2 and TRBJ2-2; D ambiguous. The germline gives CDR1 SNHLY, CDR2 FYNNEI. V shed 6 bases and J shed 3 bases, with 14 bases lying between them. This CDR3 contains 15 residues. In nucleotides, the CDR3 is TGTGCCAGCAGGAAGACATCTCGGGACACCGGGGAGCTGTTTTTT. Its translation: CASRKTSRDTGELFF.

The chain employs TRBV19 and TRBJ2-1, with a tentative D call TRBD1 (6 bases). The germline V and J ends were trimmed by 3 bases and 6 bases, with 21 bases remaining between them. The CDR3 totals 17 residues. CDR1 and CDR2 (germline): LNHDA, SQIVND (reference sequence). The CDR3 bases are TGTGCCAGTAGTATCACCTACACAGGGCTCCCCCTCAATGAGCAGTTCTTC. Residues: CASSITYTGLPLNEQFF.

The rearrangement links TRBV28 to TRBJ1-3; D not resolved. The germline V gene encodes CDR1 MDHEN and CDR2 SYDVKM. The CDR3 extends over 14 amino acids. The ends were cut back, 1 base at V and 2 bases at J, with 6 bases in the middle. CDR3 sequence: CASSLLSAGNTIYF. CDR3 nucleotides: TGTGCCAGCAGTTTATTGTCAGCTGGAAACACCATATATTTT.

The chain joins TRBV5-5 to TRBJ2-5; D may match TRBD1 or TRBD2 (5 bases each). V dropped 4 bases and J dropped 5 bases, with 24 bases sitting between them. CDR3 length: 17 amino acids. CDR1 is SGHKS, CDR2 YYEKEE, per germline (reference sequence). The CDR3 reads CASSINPTGTDGETQYF. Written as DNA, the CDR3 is TGTGCCAGCAGCATTAATCCTACCGGGACCGATGGGGAGACCCAGTACTTC.

The CDR3 spells CATSREKLWGFYEQYF. Written as DNA, the CDR3 is TGTGCCACCAGCAGAGAGAAGTTATGGGGCTTCTACGAGCAGTACTTC. The J gene is TRBJ2-7, the V gene TRBV15, with a weak D call TRBD1 (5 bases). Trimming left V 0 bases short and J 3 bases short, with 15 bases between. Germline assignment: CDR1 LNHNV and CDR2 YYDKDF (reference sequence). The CDR3 is made up of 16 amino acids.